Listed here is a single TCR beta chain. The sample comes from a study of blood T cell repertoires in COVID-19. Whole-study context: The United States, Italy and Spain provided the acute and convalescent COVID-19 samples. The cDNA or gDNA used as material had been derived from T cells, B-cell-depleted T cells, or PBMCs.

Trimming shortened V by 7 bases and J by 2 bases, and 10 bases separated the two germline ends. Germline V lookup: CDR1 SGHTA, CDR2 FQGNSA. CDR3 length: 13 amino acids. Original methodology: Estimates of nucleated cell counts were drawn from the amplification of reference gene primers. Using immunoSEQ multiplex PCR, the repertoire was profiled, and TCRdb retains in-frame clones only, with some absent. The DNA was the basis for D and trimming; V, J and clone size are from that table. This sample has 70,000 or so clones; less than 90% occur once, and the top ten carry around 2.9%. The J gene is TRBJ2-3, the V gene TRBV7-2; D is unresolved. This clonotype was obtained from a man at least 80 years old with acute or convalescent COVID-19. Sequenced input: peripheral blood. CDR3 in amino acids: CASTLVSTDTQYF. The CDR3 DNA reads TGTGCCAGCACCCTTGTATCCACAGATACGCAGTATTTT. The entire variable domain, with the rest obtained from reference TRBV7-2 and TRBJ2-3, is as follows: GAGVSQSPSNKVTEKGKDVELRCDPISGHTALYWYRQSLGQGLEFLIYFQGNSAPDKSGLPSDRFSAERTGGSVSTLTIQRTQQEDSAVYLCASTLVSTDTQYFGPGTRLTVL.